The 16 T cell receptor beta chains given below trace back to one sample, sequenced in a study of CD8 T cells in ankylosing spondylitis. TCRdb passed the 5' RACE reads through MiXCR, listing each CDR3 protein once. In the table there are about 36,000 distinct CDR3 sequences, approximately 6% of which are singletons. The sequenced sample consisted of blood, either unsorted or a sorted T cell fraction (not recorded which). The receptor source for this set is a male donor with ankylosing spondylitis or in good health (not recorded which).

In this sample, this clonotype turned up many times. The CDR3 region has the DNA TGTGCCAGCAGTGGCGGGACTAGCGGGGTCAATGAGCAGTTCTTC. It is translated as CASSGGTSGVNEQFF. The chain couples TRBV27 to TRBJ2-1, with 13 bases matching TRBD2. Losses at the gene ends were 5 bases for V and 6 bases for J; bases not matched to a gene: 4. Germline assignment: CDR1 MNHEY and CDR2 SMNVEV (reference sequence). The CDR3 is made up of 15 amino acids.

This clonotype was picked up many times. The chain carries TRBV7-9 and TRBJ2-1; 12 bases agree with TRBD2. V shed 2 bases and J 5 bases; nucleotides not matched to a gene: 1. This CDR3 is 15 amino acids long. CDR1 and CDR2 from the germline V gene are SEHNR and FQNEAQ (reference sequence). The CDR3 region has the DNA TGTGCCAGCAGCTTACGGACTAGCGGGAACAATGAGCAGTTCTTC. Translation: CASSLRTSGNNEQFF.

This clonotype was observed many times. The V call is TRBV6-1, the J call TRBJ2-2, with a weak D call TRBD1 (5 bases). CDR3 length: 14 residues. The germline gives CDR1 MNHNS, CDR2 SASEGT. The V and J ends lost 6 bases and 1 base respectively, with 9 bases between them. CDR3 amino acids: CASRDIQNTGELFF. The CDR3 DNA reads as TGTGCCAGCAGGGACATTCAGAACACCGGGGAGCTGTTTTTT.

CDR3: CASSLRPIGWGRTTNTGELFF. The CDR3 region has the DNA TGTGCCAGCAGCTTAAGGCCCATCGGGTGGGGACGCACCACGAACACCGGGGAGCTGTTTTTT. V is TRBV11-1 and J is TRBJ2-2; perhaps D is TRBD1 or TRBD2 (5 bases each). Trimming took off 2 bases at V and 0 bases at J, with 25 bases between the two ends. This CDR3 spans 21 amino acids. Germline V gene data show CDR1 as SGHAT and CDR2 as FQDESV (reference sequence).

This chain connects TRBV29-1 to TRBJ2-1, with TRBD2 matching over 9 bases. Germline CDR1 reads SQVTM; CDR2 reads ANQGSEA. Trimming took 6 bases from V and 3 from J; bases not matched to a gene: 12. CDR3 length: 16 amino acids. This chain's CDR3 is CSVAGLAGRYYNEQFF. For the CDR3, the DNA is TGCAGCGTGGCGGGCCTAGCGGGGCGGTACTACAATGAGCAGTTCTTC.

This clonotype has a count of ten or more. This rearrangement joins TRBV4-1 to TRBJ2-1; perhaps D is TRBD1 or TRBD2 (5 bases each). Germline V gene data show CDR1 as MGHRA and CDR2 as YSYEKL. CDR3 length equals 14 residues. The V and J ends lost 2 bases and 7 bases respectively, with 12 bases between them. As DNA, the CDR3 is TGCGCCAGCAGCCAATACGGGACGCGGAATGAGCAGTTCTTC. It encodes CASSQYGTRNEQFF.

This clonotype has only a few counts. V usage is TRBV7-9 and J usage is TRBJ2-2; 9 bases are a match to TRBD1. CDR3 length: 15 amino acids. Germline CDR1 reads SEHNR; CDR2 reads FQNEAQ (reference sequence). V dropped 6 bases and J dropped 7; count of bases not matched to a gene: 9. This CDR3 reads CASRPTGGRGGELFF. CDR3 coding DNA: TGTGCCAGCAGACCTACAGGGGGCCGGGGCGGGGAGCTGTTTTTT.

This clonotype has ten or more counts. The chain is built from TRBV20-1 and TRBJ2-3, with D perhaps assigned TRBD1 or TRBD2 (6 bases each). Germline lookup yields CDR1 DFQATT and CDR2 SNEGSKA (reference sequence). The V and J ends lost 1 base and 0 bases respectively, with 11 bases between them. This CDR3 is 15 amino acids long. CDR3 sequence reads: CSARGGRGSTDTQYF. CDR3 DNA sequence: TGCAGTGCTAGAGGGGGGCGGGGAAGCACAGATACGCAGTATTTT.

Ten or more counts support this clonotype. This rearrangement joins TRBV4-1 to TRBJ1-1; the D is unclear. Trimming removed 4 bases at V and 4 bases at J, with 10 bases between. The germline gives CDR1 MGHRA, CDR2 YSYEKL. The CDR3 length is 13 residues. The CDR3 DNA reads as TGCGCCAGCAGCCGAGGGCTGGGCACTGAAGCTTTCTTT. It translates to CASSRGLGTEAFF.

The CDR3 sequence is CASSIGSGTPAVYEQYF. For the CDR3, the DNA is TGTGCCAGTAGTATAGGATCGGGGACCCCTGCTGTCTACGAGCAGTACTTC. The chain carries TRBV19 and TRBJ2-7; either TRBD1 or TRBD2 may fit D (5 bases each). CDR3 length: 17 amino acids. CDR1 and CDR2 (germline): LNHDA, SQIVND (reference sequence). V was shortened by 1 base and J by 3 bases, with 19 bases between the two germline ends.

This clonotype was detected ten times or more. This chain uses TRBV5-1 with TRBJ1-4, with 10 bases fitting TRBD1. V shed 5 bases, J shed 8 bases, and the junction held 6 bases outside the gene matches. The CDR3 runs to 14 residues. CDR1 is SGHRS and CDR2 is YFSETQ in the germline V gene. CDR3 DNA: TGCGCCAGCAGTTTCGGACAGGGGGAGGAAAAACTGTTTTTT. Translating gives CASSFGQGEEKLFF.

This clonotype was counted at least ten times. V and J are TRBV5-1 and TRBJ1-5; D call uncertain. This CDR3 is built from 17 residues. Germline V gives CDR1 SGHRS, CDR2 YFSETQ. The V gene lost 0 bases and the J gene lost 2 bases, with 15 bases spanning the gap. CDR3 protein: CASSLVAAARGNQPQHF. The CDR3 DNA is TGCGCCAGCAGCTTGGTCGCGGCCGCCCGCGGCAATCAGCCCCAGCATTTT.

This clonotype was counted ten times or more. The chain combines TRBV7-9 with TRBJ2-5, with 10 bases aligning to TRBD1. CDR1 is SEHNR, CDR2 FQNEAQ, per germline (reference sequence). V was clipped by 3 bases and J by 4 bases; unmatched bases: 8. The CDR3 contains 16 residues. The CDR3 sequence: CASSFSRQGALETQYF. The CDR3 coding sequence is TGTGCCAGCAGCTTTTCAAGACAGGGGGCCTTAGAGACCCAGTACTTC.

This clonotype was counted ten times or more. This chain connects TRBV30 to TRBJ2-3, with D perhaps TRBD2 (5 bases). The germline CDR1 and CDR2 sequences are GTSNPN and SVGIG (reference sequence). Trimming took 0 bases from V and 1 from J, leaving 14 bases between them. The CDR3 spans 16 residues. The CDR3 is CAWSVPPSGRTDTQYF. The CDR3 DNA reads as TGTGCCTGGAGTGTACCGCCCAGCGGACGCACAGATACGCAGTATTTT.

This clonotype was counted at least ten times. The rearrangement joins TRBV3-1 to TRBJ2-5; D is ambiguous. The CDR3 is made up of 12 amino acids. The germline V gene encodes CDR1 LGHDT and CDR2 YNNKEL (reference sequence). V lost 5 bases to trimming and J lost 0 bases, with 4 bases between them. The CDR3 nucleotides are TGTGCCAGCAGCTTGTACCAAGAGACCCAGTACTTC. Its translation is CASSLYQETQYF.

This clonotype was picked up a small number of times. Sequence at one end of the junction differs from germline and may be a read error. The chain combines TRBV12-3 or TRBV12-4 with TRBJ2-3, with 9 positions matching TRBD2. The CDR3 spans 15 residues. The CDR3 DNA reads TGTGCCAGCAGTCTAGCGGGAAGAAGCACAGATACGCAGTATTTT. Translation gives CASSLAGRSTDTQYF.